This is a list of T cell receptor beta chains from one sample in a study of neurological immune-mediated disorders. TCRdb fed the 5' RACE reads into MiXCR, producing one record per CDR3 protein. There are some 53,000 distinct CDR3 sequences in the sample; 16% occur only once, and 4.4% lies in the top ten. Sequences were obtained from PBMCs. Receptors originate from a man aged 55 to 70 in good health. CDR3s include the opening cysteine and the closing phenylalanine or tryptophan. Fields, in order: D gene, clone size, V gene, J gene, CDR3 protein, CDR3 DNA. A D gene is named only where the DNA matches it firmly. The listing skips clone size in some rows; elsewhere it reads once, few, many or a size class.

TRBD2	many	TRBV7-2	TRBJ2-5	CASKLAGGRETQYF	TGTGCCAGTAAACTAGCGGGAGGCAGGGAGACCCAGTACTTC
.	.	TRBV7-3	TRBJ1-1	CASLRQPNTEAFF	TGTGCCAGTCTAAGACAGCCGAACACTGAAGCTTTCTTT
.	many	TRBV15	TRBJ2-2	CATSREGDGGELFF	TGTGCCACCAGCAGAGAAGGGGACGGGGGGGAGCTGTTTTTT
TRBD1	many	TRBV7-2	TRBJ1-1	CASSKDRSLTNEAFF	TGTGCCAGCAGCAAGGACAGGTCGTTAACAAACGAAGCTTTCTTT
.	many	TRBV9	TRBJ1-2	CASSVASSGVDGGYTF	TGTGCCAGCAGCGTAGCCTCCTCGGGCGTTGATGGAGGCTACACCTTC
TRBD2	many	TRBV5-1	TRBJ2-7	CASSLEVLAGRGYEQYF	TGCGCCAGCAGCTTGGAGGTGCTAGCGGGACGGGGGTACGAGCAGTACTTC
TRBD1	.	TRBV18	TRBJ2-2	CASSRQGDTGELFF	TGTGCCAGCTCACGTCAGGGGGACACCGGGGAGCTGTTTTTT
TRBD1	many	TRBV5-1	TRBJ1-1	CASSSDRGAFF	TGCGCCAGCAGCTCGGACAGGGGGGCTTTCTTT
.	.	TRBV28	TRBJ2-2	CASSPGRGNTGELFF	TGTGCCAGCAGCCCCGGCCGTGGGAACACCGGGGAGCTGTTTTTT
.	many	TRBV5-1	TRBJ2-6	CARIGRTSGANVLTF	TGCGCCAGAATCGGACGGACCTCTGGGGCCAACGTCCTGACTTTC
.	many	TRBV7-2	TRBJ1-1	CASSLSSRTEAFF	TGTGCCAGCAGCTTATCGAGCAGGACCGAAGCTTTCTTT
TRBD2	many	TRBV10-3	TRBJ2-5	CATGLAGEETQYF	TGTGCCACGGGACTAGCGGGAGAAGAGACCCAGTACTTC
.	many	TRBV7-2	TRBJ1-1	CASSSRGNEAFF	TGTGCCAGCAGCTCGAGAGGTAACGAAGCTTTCTTT
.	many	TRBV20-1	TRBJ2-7	CSARPPYEQYF	TGCAGTGCCAGACCCCCCTACGAGCAGTACTTC
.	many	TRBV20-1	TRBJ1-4	CSARDSGRSTNEKLFF	TGCAGTGCTAGAGATAGTGGAAGATCTACGAATGAAAAACTGTTTTTT
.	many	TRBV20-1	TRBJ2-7	CSARASVGEQYF	TGCAGTGCTAGAGCCTCAGTTGGCGAGCAGTACTTC
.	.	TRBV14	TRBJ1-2	CASSQGSARRYGYTF	TGTGCCAGCAGCCAAGGATCGGCCAGGCGCTATGGCTACACCTTC
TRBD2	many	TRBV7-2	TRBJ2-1	CASSRTGTSVNEQFF	TGTGCCAGCAGCCGGACCGGGACTAGCGTCAATGAGCAGTTCTTC
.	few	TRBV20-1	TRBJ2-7	CSARGGPNSYEQYF	TGCAGTGCTAGAGGGGGGCCCAACTCCTACGAGCAGTACTTC
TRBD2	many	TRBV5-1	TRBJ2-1	CASRDHILAGGSSYNEQFF	TGCGCCAGCAGGGACCACATTTTGGCGGGAGGGAGCTCCTACAATGAGCAGTTCTTC
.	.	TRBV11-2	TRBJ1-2	CASISGRSRPYGYTF	TGTGCCAGCATCTCAGGTCGCAGTCGCCCCTATGGCTACACCTTC
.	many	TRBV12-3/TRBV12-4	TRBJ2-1	CASSFEHPQFF	TGTGCCAGCAGTTTCGAACACCCCCAGTTCTTC
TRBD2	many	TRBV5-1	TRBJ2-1	CASSLSGGYNEQFF	TGCGCCAGCAGCTTGAGCGGGGGATACAATGAGCAGTTCTTC
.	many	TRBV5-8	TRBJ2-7	CASSLQTTAGEQYF	TGTGCCAGCAGCTTGCAGACGACGGCGGGGGAGCAGTACTTC
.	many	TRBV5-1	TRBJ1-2	CASSPRASPANYGYTF	TGCGCCAGCAGCCCGAGGGCATCCCCCGCGAACTATGGCTACACCTTC
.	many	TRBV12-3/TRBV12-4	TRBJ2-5	CASTLGPSETQYF	TGTGCCAGCACCCTGGGGCCGAGTGAGACCCAGTACTTC
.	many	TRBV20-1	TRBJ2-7	CSANPGTYEQYF	TGCAGTGCAAATCCCGGCACCTACGAGCAGTACTTC
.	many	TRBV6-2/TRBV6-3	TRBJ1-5	CASSYGPDRNNQPQHF	TGTGCCAGCAGTTACGGCCCCGACAGGAACAATCAGCCCCAGCATTTT
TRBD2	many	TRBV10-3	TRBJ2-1	CAISDLGGGTTGREQFF	TGTGCCATCAGTGACCTCGGGGGGGGGACTACCGGAAGGGAGCAGTTCTTC
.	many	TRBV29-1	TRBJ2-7	CSVSPRQGGEQYF	TGCAGCGTGTCCCCGCGGCAGGGAGGCGAGCAGTACTTC
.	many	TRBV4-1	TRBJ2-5	CASSQEGARLGTQYF	TGCGCCAGCAGCCAAGAAGGGGCCCGCCTAGGGACCCAGTACTTC
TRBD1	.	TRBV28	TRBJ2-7	CASRATGKSYEQYF	TGTGCCAGCAGAGCGACAGGGAAAAGCTACGAGCAGTACTTC
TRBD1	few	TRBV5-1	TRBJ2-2	CASSNLGQGGNTGELFF	TGCGCCAGCAGCAACCTCGGACAGGGGGGGAACACCGGGGAGCTGTTTTTT
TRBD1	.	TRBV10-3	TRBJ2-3	CAISYSNRGGTDTQYF	TGTGCCATCAGTTATTCGAACAGGGGTGGCACAGATACGCAGTATTTT
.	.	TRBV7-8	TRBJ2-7	CAGARTETYEQYF	TGTGCCGGCGCAAGGACGGAAACCTACGAGCAGTACTTC
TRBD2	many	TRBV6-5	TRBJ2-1	CASSYRASGRGEQFF	TGTGCCAGCAGTTACAGGGCTAGCGGGAGGGGTGAGCAGTTCTTC
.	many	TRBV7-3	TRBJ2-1	CASSLDGPSYNEQFF	TGTGCCAGCAGCTTAGACGGCCCCTCCTACAATGAGCAGTTCTTC
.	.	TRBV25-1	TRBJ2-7	CASSGFSVGSYEQYF	TGTGCCAGCAGTGGATTTAGCGTTGGTTCCTACGAGCAGTACTTC
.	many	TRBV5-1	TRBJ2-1	CASSLTSSNEQFF	TGCGCCAGCAGCTTGACTAGCAGTAATGAGCAGTTCTTC
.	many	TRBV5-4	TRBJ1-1	CASSLEGAEAFF	TGTGCCAGCAGCTTGGAGGGTGCTGAAGCTTTCTTT
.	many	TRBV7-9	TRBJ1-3	CASSSPASSGNTIYF	TGTGCCAGCAGCTCCCCGGCCTCGTCTGGAAACACCATATATTTT
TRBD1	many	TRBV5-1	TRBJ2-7	CASSSGQAGAYEQYF	TGCGCCAGCAGCTCGGGACAGGCTGGGGCCTACGAGCAGTACTTC
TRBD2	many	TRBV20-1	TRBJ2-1	CSARGGLAVGGEQFF	TGCAGTGCTAGAGGAGGTCTAGCGGTGGGGGGTGAGCAGTTCTTC
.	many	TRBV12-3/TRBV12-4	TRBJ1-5	CASNGGLGNQPQHF	TGTGCCAGCAACGGGGGGCTGGGCAATCAGCCCCAGCATTTT